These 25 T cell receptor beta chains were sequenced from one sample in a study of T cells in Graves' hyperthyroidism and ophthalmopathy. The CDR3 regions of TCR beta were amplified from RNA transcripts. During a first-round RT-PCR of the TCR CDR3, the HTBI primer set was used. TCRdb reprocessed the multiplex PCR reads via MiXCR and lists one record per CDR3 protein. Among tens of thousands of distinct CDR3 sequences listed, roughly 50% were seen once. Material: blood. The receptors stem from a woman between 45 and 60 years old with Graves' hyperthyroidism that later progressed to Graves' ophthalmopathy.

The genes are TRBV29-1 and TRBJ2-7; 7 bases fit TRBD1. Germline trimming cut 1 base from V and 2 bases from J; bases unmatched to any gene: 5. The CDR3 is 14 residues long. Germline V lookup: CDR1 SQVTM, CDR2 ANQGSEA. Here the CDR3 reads CSVEGGQGAYEQYF. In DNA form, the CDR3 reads TGCAGCGTTGAAGGGGGGCAGGGGGCCTACGAGCAGTACTTC.

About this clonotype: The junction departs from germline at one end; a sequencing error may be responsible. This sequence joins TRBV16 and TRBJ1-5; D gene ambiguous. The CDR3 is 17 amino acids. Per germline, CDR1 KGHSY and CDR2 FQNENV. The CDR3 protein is CASSQSRTSGYNEPQHF. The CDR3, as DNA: TGTGCCAGCAGCCAATCTAGGACTAGCGGTTACAATGAGCCCCAGCATTTT. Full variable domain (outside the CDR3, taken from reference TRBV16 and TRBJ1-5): GEEVAQTPKHLVRGEGQKAKLYCAPIKGHSYVFWYQQVLKNEFKFLISFQNENVFDETGMPKERFSAKCLPNSPCSLEIQATKLEDSAVYFCASSQSRTSGYNEPQHFGDGTRLSIL.

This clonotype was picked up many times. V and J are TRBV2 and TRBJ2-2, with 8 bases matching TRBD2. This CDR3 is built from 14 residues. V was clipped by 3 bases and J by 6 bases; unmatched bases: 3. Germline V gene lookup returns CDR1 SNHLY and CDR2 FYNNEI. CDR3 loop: CASSDPGGAGELFF. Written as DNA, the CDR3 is TGTGCCAGCAGTGACCCGGGGGGGGCCGGGGAGCTGTTTTTT.

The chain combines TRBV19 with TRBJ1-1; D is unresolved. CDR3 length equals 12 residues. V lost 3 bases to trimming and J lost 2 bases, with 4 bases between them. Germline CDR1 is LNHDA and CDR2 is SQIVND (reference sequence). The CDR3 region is CASSIGNTEAFF. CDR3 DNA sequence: TGTGCCAGTAGTATCGGTAACACTGAAGCTTTCTTT. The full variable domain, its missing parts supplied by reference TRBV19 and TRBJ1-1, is DGGITQSPKYLFRKEGQNVTLSCEQNLNHDAMYWYRQDPGQGLRLIYYSQIVNDFQKGDIAEGYSVSREKKESFPLTVTSAQKNPTAFYLCASSIGNTEAFFGQGTRLTVV.

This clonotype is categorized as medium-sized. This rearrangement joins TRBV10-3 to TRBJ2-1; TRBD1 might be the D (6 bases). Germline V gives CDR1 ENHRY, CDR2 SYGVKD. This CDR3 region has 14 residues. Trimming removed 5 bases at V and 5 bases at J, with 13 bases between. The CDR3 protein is CAISPWTDDNEQFF. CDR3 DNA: TGTGCCATCAGTCCCTGGACAGACGACAATGAGCAGTTCTTC.

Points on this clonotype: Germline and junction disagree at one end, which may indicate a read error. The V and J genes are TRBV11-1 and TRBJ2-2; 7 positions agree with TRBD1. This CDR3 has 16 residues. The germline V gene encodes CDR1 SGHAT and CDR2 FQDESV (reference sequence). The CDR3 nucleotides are TGTGCCAGCAGCGGAGCAGGGACAGCGAACACCGGGGAGCTGCTTTTT. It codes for CASSGAGTANTGELLF.

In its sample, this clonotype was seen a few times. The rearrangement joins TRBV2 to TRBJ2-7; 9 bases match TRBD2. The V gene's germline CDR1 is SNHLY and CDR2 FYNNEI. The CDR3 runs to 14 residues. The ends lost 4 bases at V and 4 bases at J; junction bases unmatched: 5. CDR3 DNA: TGTGCCAGCAGTGTACAGCGGGGGGCATACGAGCAGTACTTC. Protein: CASSVQRGAYEQYF.

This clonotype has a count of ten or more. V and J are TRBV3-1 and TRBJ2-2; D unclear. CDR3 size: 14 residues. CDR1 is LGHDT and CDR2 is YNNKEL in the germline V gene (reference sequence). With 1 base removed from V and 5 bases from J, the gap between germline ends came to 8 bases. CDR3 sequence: CASSQGLSTGELFF. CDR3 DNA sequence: TGTGCCAGCAGCCAAGGACTCTCTACCGGGGAGCTGTTTTTT.

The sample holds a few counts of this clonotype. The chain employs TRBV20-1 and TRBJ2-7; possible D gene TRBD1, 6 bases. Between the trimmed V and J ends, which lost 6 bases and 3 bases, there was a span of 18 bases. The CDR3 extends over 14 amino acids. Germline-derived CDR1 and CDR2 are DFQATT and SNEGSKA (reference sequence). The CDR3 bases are TGCAGTGCCTCGTCCCCGGACAGCTTCTACGAGCAGTACTTC. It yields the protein CSASSPDSFYEQYF.

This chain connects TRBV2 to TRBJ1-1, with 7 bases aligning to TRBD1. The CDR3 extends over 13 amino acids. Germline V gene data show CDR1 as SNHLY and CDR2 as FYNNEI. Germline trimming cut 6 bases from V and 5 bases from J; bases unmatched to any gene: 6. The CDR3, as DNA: TGTGCCAGCAGGCGGGACAGAGGTACTGAAGCTTTCTTT. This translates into CASRRDRGTEAFF.

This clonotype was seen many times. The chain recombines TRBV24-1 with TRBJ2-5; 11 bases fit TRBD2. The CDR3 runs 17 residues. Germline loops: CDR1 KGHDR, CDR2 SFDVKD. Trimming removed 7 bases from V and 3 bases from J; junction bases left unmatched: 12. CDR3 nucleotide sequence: TGTGCCACCAGCGGAGTGGGGGGACTAGCGGCAAAAGAGACCCAGTACTTC. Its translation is CATSGVGGLAAKETQYF.

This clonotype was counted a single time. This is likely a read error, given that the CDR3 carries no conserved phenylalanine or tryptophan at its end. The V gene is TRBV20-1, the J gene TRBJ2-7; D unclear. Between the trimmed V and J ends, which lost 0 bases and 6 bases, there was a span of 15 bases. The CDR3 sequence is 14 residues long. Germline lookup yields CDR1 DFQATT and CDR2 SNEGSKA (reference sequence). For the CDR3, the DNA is TGCAGTGCTAGAGATTCGGCTAGGCCCTGCGAGCAGTACCTC. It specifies CSARDSARPCEQYL.

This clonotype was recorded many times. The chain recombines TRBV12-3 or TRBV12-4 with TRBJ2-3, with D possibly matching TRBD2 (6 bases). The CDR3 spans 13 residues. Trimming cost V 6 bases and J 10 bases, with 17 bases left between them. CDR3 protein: CASRAPSAPPQYF. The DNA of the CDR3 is TGTGCCAGCAGAGCCCCTAGCGCCCCACCGCAGTATTTT.

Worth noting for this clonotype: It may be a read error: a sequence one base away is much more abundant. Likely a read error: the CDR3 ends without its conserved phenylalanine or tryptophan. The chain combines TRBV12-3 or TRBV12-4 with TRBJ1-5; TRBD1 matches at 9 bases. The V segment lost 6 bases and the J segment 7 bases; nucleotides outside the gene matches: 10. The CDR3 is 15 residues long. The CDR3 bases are TGTGCCAGCAGCTCGGGACAGGGAGAGAAACAGCCCCAGCATCTT. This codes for CASSSGQGEKQPQHL.

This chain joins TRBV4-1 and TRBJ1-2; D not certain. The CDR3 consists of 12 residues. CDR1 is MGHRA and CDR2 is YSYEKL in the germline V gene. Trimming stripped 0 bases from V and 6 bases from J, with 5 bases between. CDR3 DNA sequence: TGCGCCAGCAGCCAAGATAGGAATGGCTACACCTTC. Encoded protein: CASSQDRNGYTF.

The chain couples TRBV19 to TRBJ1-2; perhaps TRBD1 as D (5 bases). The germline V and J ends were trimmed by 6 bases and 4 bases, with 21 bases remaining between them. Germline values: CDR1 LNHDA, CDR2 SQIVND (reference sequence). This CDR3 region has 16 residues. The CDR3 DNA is TGTGCCAGTAGCAAAAGGGGCTGGGCTCCGAGCTATGGCTACACCTTC. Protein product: CASSKRGWAPSYGYTF.

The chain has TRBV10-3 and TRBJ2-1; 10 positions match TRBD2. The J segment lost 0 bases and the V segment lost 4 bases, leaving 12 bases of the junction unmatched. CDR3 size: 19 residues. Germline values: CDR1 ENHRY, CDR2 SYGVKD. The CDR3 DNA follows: TGTGCCATCAGTGGGGGGACTAGCGCCGTCGGGAGCTCCTACAATGAGCAGTTCTTC. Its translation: CAISGGTSAVGSSYNEQFF.

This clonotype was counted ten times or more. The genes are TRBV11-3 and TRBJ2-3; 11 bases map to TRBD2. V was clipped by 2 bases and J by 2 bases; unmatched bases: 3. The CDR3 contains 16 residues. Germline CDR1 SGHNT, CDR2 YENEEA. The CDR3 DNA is TGTGCCAGCAGCTTAATAGCGGGAGGGCCCACAGATACGCAGTATTTT. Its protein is CASSLIAGGPTDTQYF.

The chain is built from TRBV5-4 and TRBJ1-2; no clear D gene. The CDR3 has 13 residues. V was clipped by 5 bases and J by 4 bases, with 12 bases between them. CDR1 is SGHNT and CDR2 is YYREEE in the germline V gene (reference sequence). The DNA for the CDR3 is TGTGCCAGCAGTTTTGACACGATCTATGGCTACACCTTC. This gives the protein CASSFDTIYGYTF.

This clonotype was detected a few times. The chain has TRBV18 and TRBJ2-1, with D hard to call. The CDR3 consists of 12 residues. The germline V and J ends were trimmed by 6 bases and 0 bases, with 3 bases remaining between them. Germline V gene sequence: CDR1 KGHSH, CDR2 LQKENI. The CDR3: CASSRSYNEQFF. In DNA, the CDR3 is TGTGCCAGCTCCCGCTCCTACAATGAGCAGTTCTTC.

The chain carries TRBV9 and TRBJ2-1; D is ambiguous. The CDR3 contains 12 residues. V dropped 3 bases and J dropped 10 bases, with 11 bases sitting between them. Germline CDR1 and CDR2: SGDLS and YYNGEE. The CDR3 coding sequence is TGTGCCAGCAGCGGGGCAGCCGGGGAGCAGTTCTTC. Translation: CASSGAAGEQFF.

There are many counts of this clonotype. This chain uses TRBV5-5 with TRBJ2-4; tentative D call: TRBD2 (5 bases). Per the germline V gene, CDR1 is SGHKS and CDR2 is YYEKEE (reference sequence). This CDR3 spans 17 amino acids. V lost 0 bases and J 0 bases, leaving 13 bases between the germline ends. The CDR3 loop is CASSLAVKGVAKNIQYF. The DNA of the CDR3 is TGTGCCAGCAGCTTGGCCGTGAAGGGAGTAGCCAAAAACATTCAGTACTTC.

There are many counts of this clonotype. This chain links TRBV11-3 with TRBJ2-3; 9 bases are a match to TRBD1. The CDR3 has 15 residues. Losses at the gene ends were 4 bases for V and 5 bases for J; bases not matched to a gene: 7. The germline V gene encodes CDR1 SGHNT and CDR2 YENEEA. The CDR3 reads CASSSRDREQDTQYF. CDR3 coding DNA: TGTGCCAGCAGCTCCCGGGACAGGGAGCAAGATACGCAGTATTTT. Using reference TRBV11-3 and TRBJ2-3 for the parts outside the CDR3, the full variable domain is EAGVVQSPRYKIIEKKQPVAFWCNPISGHNTLYWYLQNLGQGPELLIRYENEEAVDDSQLPKDRFSAERLKGVDSTLKIQPAELGDSAVYLCASSSRDREQDTQYFGPGTRLTVL.

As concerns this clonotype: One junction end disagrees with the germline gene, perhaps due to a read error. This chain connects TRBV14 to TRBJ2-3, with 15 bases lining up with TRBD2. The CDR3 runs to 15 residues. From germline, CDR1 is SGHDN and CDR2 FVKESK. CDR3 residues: CVSKRTSGRANRQYF. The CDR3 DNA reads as TGTGTCAGCAAACGGACTAGCGGGAGGGCAAATAGGCAGTATTTT.

CDR3 region: CATSDRTSGRTRDTQYF. The CDR3 DNA sequence: TGTGCCACCAGTGATCGGACTAGCGGGAGGACCAGAGATACGCAGTATTTT. J is TRBJ2-3 and V is TRBV24-1; 14 nucleotides align to TRBD2. Per the germline V gene, CDR1 is KGHDR and CDR2 is SFDVKD. The V gene end was trimmed by 3 bases and the J gene end by 5 bases; junction bases not matched to a gene: 6. The CDR3 has 17 residues.